Here is one T cell receptor (beta chain) with its context. No per-base quality is available; no much larger clone lies one base away. Library method: the immunoSEQ multiplex PCR assay. For most patients, genomic DNA was isolated with the Qiagen DNeasy Blood and Tissue Kit and shipped frozen to Adaptive Biotechnologies for TCR sequencing. Adaptive Biotechnologies carried out high-throughput TCR-beta CDR3 sequencing of genomic DNA for most patients. The published analysis was carried out like this. Adaptive's ImmunoSEQ software was the source of the TCR sequencing data for 18 patients, while a few other patients were processed with MiXCR and VDJtools. To correct CD4 versus CD8 sorting errors, any sequence found in both subsets at a frequency ratio below 5:1 was removed. CDR3 nucleotide sequences shared between donor and recipient were removed because their origin could not be assigned. To be classed as alloreactive, a clone needed at least 2-fold expansion over unstimulated cells and a minimum CFSE-low frequency of 0.002% (template counts) or 0.001% (read counts). A clone was considered mappable if detected in the sequenced pre-transplant spleen, lymph node, or MLR CFSE-low populations of the donor or recipient. The cumulative frequency of alloreactive clones was calculated as a percentage of all sequences, weighted by copy number. TCRdb mirrors the immuneACCESS table, restricted to in-frame sequences. Some clones are absent from its copies; in checked studies, under half trace to an unresolved V gene, and the reason for the others is unknown. That table gives V, J and clone size, and the DNA gave D and trimming. This sample lists 20,000 to 25,000 clones; 56% were detected once. Just over 1% of the sample is taken by the ten largest.

Reading the label with the study, this specimen's time point is: cells obtained before transplantation from donor or recipient. Mixed lymphocyte reactions plated about 200,000 CFSE-labeled pre-transplant responders with about 200,000 irradiated violet-dye-labeled stimulators and were cultured for six to seven days. After the mixed lymphocyte reaction, proliferating CD3+CD4+CFSE-low and CD3+CD8+CFSE-low responder cells were FACS-sorted on a BD Influx sorter. V is pared back by 1 base and J by 1 base, with 11 bases lying between the germline termini. Per the germline V gene, LGHNA is the CDR1 and YSLEER is the CDR2. Inclusive of the bounding cysteine and phenylalanine, the CDR3 is 16 residues long. The retained sequence is limited to the CDR3, 48 bases, with the frame set at the first base. The data belong to a study of graft-versus-host responses after intestinal transplantation (dated by TCRdb to 2020 to 2023). For the study in its entirety: Multivisceral, liver-intestinal, or isolated intestinal transplants were received by the recipients. A peak of at least 4% donor T cells among recipient peripheral blood mononuclear cells was the definition used for donor T cell macrochimerism. To identify alloreactive clones, pre-transplant mixed lymphocyte reaction products were sequenced and then compared with unstimulated pre-transplant donor and recipient T cells. Samples from a few later patients were sequenced in-house on an Illumina MiSeq with MiXCR processing rather than by the commercial service. Graft-versus-host and host-versus-graft alloreactive T cell clones were tracked in the graft, circulation and bone marrow after intestinal transplantation using bulk TCR-beta CDR3 sequencing. Of the 20 to 25 intestinal transplant recipients enrolled in the cohort, one of whom was a retransplant, a few patients without pretransplant specimens were excluded. Anti-thymocyte globulin induction was given to all recipients, followed by maintenance tacrolimus and steroids for about 3 years. The paper as a whole reports these results and caveats: GvH clones turned up in recipient bone marrow, with some appearing earlier in ileal mucosa or blood, a pattern consistent with an intestinal mucosal origin. Patients with donor T cell macrochimerism had high GvH to HvG T cell clonal ratios in their allografts. The relatively low number and heterogeneity of intestinal transplant patients limited the conclusions. Early after transplant, peak levels of circulating GvH clones were found to be associated with declines in HvG clones.

This receptor was obtained from a human patient who received an intestinal transplant. Recombination connected TRBV4-3 to TRBJ2-1; D gene: possibly TRBD1, on 6 matching bases. Sequencing used alloreactive CD4+ T cells from a mixed lymphocyte reaction culture, obtained before intestinal transplant. The sample's cell subset or site, from its label and the paper: CFSE-low proliferating T cells sorted from approximately 6-day pre-transplant mixed lymphocyte reaction (GvH or HvG direction). The nucleotides are TGCGCCAGCAGCCAAGCAGGGGTCGGATCCTACAATGAGCAGTTCTTC. Its translation is CASSQAGVGSYNEQFF.